Each of the 13 T cell receptor beta chains below was sequenced from the same sample in a study of CD8 T cells in Susac syndrome. Reverse transcription of about 0.5 to 1 ug RNA used random hexamers. MiXCR, applied by TCRdb to the immunoSEQ multiplex PCR reads, yields one record per CDR3 protein. This table holds over 150,000 distinct CDR3 sequences, 90% to 97% found once. Specimen: CD4+ T cells from PBMCs. Source of these receptors: a human donor with Susac syndrome.

This clonotype showed up just once. The CDR3 protein is CATSDFRRLAGSNTGELFF. DNA for the CDR3: TGTGCCACCAGTGATTTCCGTAGACTAGCGGGAAGCAACACCGGGGAGCTGTTTTTT. This chain connects TRBV24-1 to TRBJ2-2; 11 bases are a match to TRBD2. The V gene's germline CDR1 is KGHDR and CDR2 SFDVKD. The ends lost 1 base at V and 2 bases at J; junction bases unmatched: 8. CDR3 length equals 19 residues.

In this sample, this clonotype turned up once. The J gene is TRBJ1-2, the V gene TRBV7-2; TRBD1 matches at 11 bases. The CDR3 spans 16 residues. Per germline, CDR1 SGHTA and CDR2 FQGNSA. V lost 6 bases to trimming and J lost 4 bases; unmatched junction nucleotides: 10. The CDR3 DNA follows: TGTGCCAGCAGTCGAACAGGACAGGGGGCGGGCTATGGCTACACCTTC. Translation: CASSRTGQGAGYGYTF. The complete variable domain, with remaining parts taken from reference TRBV7-2 and TRBJ1-2, reads GAGVSQSPSNKVTEKGKDVELRCDPISGHTALYWYRQSLGQGLEFLIYFQGNSAPDKSGLPSDRFSAERTGGSVSTLTIQRTQQEDSAVYLCASSRTGQGAGYGYTFGSGTRLTVV.

This clonotype has just a few counts. This chain uses TRBV7-2 with TRBJ2-5; D gene uncertain. Trimming left V 0 bases short and J 1 base short, with 9 bases between. This CDR3 region has 15 residues. CDR1 SGHTA and CDR2 FQGNSA come from the germline V gene. As DNA, the CDR3 is TGTGCCAGCAGCTTAGCGTTCCGGTTCCAAGAGACCCAGTACTTC. Its translation: CASSLAFRFQETQYF. Together with reference TRBV7-2 and TRBJ2-5, the CDR3 gives the full variable domain: GAGVSQSPSNKVTEKGKDVELRCDPISGHTALYWYRQSLGQGLEFLIYFQGNSAPDKSGLPSDRFSAERTGGSVSTLTIQRTQQEDSAVYLCASSLAFRFQETQYFGPGTRLLVL.

This sequence joins TRBV29-1 and TRBJ2-7, with TRBD1 identical over 10 bases. CDR1 is SQVTM, CDR2 ANQGSEA, per germline. CDR3 length: 13 residues. V was pared by 6 bases and J by 6 bases, with 8 bases of the junction left unmatched. Here the CDR3 DNA reads TGCAGCGTAAGACAGGGGGCGGTGGGCGAGCAGTACTTC. The encoded protein is CSVRQGAVGEQYF.

In its sample, this clonotype was seen once. This chain connects TRBV6-2 or TRBV6-3 to TRBJ2-3, with TRBD1 matching 7 bases. Germline V gene sequence: CDR1 MNHEY, CDR2 SVGEGT. With 4 bases clipped from V and 3 bases from J, the junction kept 7 bases outside the gene matches. CDR3 length: 15 amino acids. CDR3 DNA: TGTGCCAGCAGTTCGACAGGGATGTATACAGATACGCAGTATTTT. Amino acid sequence: CASSSTGMYTDTQYF.

The rearrangement uses TRBV7-2 and TRBJ1-1; D is unclear. Between the trimmed V and J ends, which lost 6 bases and 3 bases, there was a span of 11 bases. The CDR3 consists of 13 residues. Germline assignment: CDR1 SGHTA and CDR2 FQGNSA. The CDR3 coding sequence is TGTGCCAGCAGTCCTATTAAGGACACTGAAGCTTTCTTT. Its protein is CASSPIKDTEAFF.

This chain uses TRBV14 with TRBJ2-2; a possible D gene is TRBD1 (6 bases). Germline CDR1 reads SGHDN; CDR2 reads FVKESK. This CDR3 has 14 residues. Trimming removed 7 bases from V and 0 bases from J, with 9 bases in between. Written as DNA, the CDR3 is TGTGCCAGCAAGGGGACACCGAACACCGGGGAGCTGTTTTTT. It yields the protein CASKGTPNTGELFF.

This sequence joins TRBV7-9 and TRBJ1-1; TRBD1 agrees at 8 bases. Trimming removed 7 bases from V and 5 bases from J; junction bases left unmatched: 18. The germline V gene encodes CDR1 SEHNR and CDR2 FQNEAQ (reference sequence). The CDR3 is 17 amino acids. This CDR3 is CASTFWPQTGARTEAFF. For the CDR3, the DNA is TGTGCCAGCACCTTCTGGCCCCAGACAGGGGCAAGGACTGAAGCTTTCTTT.

This clonotype showed up just once. The rearrangement links TRBV7-8 to TRBJ1-5; the match to TRBD1 covers 7 bases. Germline V lookup: CDR1 SGHVS, CDR2 FQNEAQ. V was pared by 4 bases and J by 0 bases, with 9 bases of the junction left unmatched. The CDR3 is 17 amino acids. The CDR3 DNA follows: TGTGCCAGCAGCTCGGGACAGCACTGGAATAGCAATCAGCCCCAGCATTTT. This sequence encodes CASSSGQHWNSNQPQHF.

CDR3: CAWRTGSNQPQHF. CDR3 sequence (DNA): TGTGCCTGGCGGACAGGGAGCAATCAGCCCCAGCATTTT. The rearrangement links TRBV30 to TRBJ1-5, with 8 bases lining up with TRBD1. Germline CDR1 GTSNPN, CDR2 SVGIG (reference sequence). J was trimmed by 1 base and V by 5 bases; bases with no gene match: 1. The CDR3 totals 13 residues.

The chain uses TRBV7-9 and TRBJ2-5; no clear D. V lost 5 bases, J lost 5 bases, and 18 bases lay in between. The germline V gene has CDR1 SEHNR and CDR2 FQNEAQ (reference sequence). This CDR3 spans 15 amino acids. CDR3 loop: CASSPNLMQRETQYF. Written as DNA, the CDR3 is TGTGCCAGCAGCCCTAACTTAATGCAGAGGGAGACCCAGTACTTC.

The V call is TRBV10-3, the J call TRBJ2-5; D is possibly TRBD2 (5 bases). Germline CDR1 reads ENHRY; CDR2 reads SYGVKD. This CDR3 has 14 residues. The ends were cut back, 3 bases at V and 2 bases at J, with 10 bases in the middle. The CDR3 sequence is CAISEVGGQETQYF. CDR3 DNA: TGTGCCATCAGTGAAGTTGGAGGTCAAGAGACCCAGTACTTC.

This chain uses TRBV9 with TRBJ1-2; a possible D gene is TRBD1 (5 bases). Per the germline V gene, CDR1 is SGDLS and CDR2 is YYNGEE. V was shortened by 3 bases and J by 2 bases, with 5 bases between the two germline ends. This CDR3 comprises 12 residues. In nucleotides, the CDR3 is TGTGCCAGCAGCGAGGGGAACTATGGCTACACCTTC. Encoded protein: CASSEGNYGYTF.